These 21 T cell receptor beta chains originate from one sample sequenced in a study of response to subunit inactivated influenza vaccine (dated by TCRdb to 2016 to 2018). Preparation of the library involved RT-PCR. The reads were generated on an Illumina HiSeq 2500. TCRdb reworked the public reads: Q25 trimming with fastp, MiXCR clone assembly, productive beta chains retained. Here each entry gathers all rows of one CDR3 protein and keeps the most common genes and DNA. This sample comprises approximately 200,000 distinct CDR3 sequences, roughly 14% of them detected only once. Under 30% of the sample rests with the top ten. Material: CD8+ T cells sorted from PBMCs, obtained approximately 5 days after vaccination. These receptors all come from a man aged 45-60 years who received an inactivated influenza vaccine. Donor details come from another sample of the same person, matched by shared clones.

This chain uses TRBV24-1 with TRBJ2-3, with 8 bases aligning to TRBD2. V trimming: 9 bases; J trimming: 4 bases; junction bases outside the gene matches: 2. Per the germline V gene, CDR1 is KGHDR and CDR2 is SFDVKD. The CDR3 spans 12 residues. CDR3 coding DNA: TGTGCCACCGGACTAGCCTCAGATACGCAGTATTTT. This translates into CATGLASDTQYF.

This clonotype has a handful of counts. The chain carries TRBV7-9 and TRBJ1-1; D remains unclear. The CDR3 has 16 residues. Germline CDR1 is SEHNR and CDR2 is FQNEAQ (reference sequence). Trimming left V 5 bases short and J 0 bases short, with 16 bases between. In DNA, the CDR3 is TGTGCCAGCAGCCACGGAAGCCTCGCGGTGAACACTGAAGCTTTCTTT. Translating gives CASSHGSLAVNTEAFF.

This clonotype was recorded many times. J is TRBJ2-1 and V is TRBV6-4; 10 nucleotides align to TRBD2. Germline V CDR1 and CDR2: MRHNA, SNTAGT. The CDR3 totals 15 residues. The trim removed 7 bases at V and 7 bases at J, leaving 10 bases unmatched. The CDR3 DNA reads TGTGCCAGCACCCCTCTAGCGGGAGAAGCTAATGAGCAGTTCTTC. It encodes CASTPLAGEANEQFF.

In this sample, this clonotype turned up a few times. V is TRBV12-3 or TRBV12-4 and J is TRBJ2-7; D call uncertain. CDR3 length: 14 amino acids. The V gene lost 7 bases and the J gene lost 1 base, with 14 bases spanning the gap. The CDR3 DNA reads TGTGCCAGCAATCTATTGCACGGTTCCTACGAGCAGTACTTC. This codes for CASNLLHGSYEQYF.

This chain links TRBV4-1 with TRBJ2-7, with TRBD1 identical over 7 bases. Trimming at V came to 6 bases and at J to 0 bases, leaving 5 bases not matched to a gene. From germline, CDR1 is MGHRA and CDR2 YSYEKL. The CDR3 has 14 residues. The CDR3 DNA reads TGCGCCAGCAGGAAGACAGGGAGCTCCTACGAGCAGTACTTC. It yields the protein CASRKTGSSYEQYF.

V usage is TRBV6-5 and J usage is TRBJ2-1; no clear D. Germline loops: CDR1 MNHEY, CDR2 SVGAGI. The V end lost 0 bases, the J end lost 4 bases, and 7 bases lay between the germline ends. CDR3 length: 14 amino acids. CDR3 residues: CASSYSSMYNEQFF. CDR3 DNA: TGTGCCAGCAGTTACTCTTCAATGTACAATGAGCAGTTCTTC.

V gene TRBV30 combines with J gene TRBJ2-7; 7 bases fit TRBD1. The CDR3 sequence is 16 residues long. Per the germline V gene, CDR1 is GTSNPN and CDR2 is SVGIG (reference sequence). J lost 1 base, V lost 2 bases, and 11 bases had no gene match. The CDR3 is CAWSRTGNILSYEQYF. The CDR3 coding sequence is TGTGCCTGGAGTCGGACAGGAAACATCCTGTCCTACGAGCAGTACTTC.

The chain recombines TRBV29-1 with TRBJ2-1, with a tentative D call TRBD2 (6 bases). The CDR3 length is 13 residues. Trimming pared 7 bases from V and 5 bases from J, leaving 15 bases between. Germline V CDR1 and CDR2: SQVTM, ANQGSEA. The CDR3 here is CSAGDLSDNEQFF. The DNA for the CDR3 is TGCAGCGCTGGGGACTTATCCGACAATGAGCAGTTCTTC.

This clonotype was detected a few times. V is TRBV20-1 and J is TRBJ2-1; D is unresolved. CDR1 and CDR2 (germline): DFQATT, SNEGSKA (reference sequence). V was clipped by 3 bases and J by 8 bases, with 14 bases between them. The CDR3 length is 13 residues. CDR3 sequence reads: CSARALADHEQFF. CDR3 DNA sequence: TGCAGTGCTAGGGCACTGGCGGACCATGAGCAGTTCTTC.

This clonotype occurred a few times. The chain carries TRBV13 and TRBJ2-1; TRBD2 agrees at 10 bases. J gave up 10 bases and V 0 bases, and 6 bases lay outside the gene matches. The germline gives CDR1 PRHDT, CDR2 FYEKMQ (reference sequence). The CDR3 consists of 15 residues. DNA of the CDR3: TGTGCCAGCAGCTTAGGGCTAGCGGGAGTTCGGGAGCAGTTCTTC. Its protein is CASSLGLAGVREQFF. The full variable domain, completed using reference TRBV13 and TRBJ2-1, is AAGVIQSPRHLIKEKRETATLKCYPIPRHDTVYWYQQGPGQDPQFLISFYEKMQSDKGSIPDRFSAQQFSDYHSELNMSSLELGDSALYFCASSLGLAGVREQFFGPGTRLTVL.

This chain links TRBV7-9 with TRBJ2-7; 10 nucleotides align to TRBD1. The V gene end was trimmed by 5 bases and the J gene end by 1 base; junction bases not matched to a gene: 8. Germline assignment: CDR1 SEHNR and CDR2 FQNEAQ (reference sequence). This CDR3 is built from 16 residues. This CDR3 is CASSLWGQGTSYEQYF. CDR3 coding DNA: TGTGCCAGCAGCCTATGGGGACAGGGGACATCCTACGAGCAGTACTTC.

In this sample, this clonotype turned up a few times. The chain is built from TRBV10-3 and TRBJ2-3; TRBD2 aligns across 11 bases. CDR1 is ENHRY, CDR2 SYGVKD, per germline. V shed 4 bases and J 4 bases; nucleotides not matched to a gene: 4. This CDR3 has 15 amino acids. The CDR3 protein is CAISVTSGSADTQYF. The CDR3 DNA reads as TGTGCCATCAGTGTTACTAGCGGGAGCGCAGATACGCAGTATTTT.

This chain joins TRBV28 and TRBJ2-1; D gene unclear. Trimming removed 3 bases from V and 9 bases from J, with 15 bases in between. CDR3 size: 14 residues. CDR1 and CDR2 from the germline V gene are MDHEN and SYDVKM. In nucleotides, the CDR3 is TGTGCCAGCAGTTTCCTATTACCGCGAGGTGAGCAGTTCTTC. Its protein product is CASSFLLPRGEQFF. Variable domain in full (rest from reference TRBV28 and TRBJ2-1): DVKVTQSSRYLVKRTGEKVFLECVQDMDHENMFWYRQDPGLGLRLIYFSYDVKMKEKGDIPEGYSVSREKKERFSLILESASTNQTSMYLCASSFLLPRGEQFFGPGTRLTVL.

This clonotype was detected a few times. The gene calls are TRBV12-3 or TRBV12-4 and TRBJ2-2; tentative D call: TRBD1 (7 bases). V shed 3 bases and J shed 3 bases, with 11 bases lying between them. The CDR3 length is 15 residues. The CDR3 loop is CASSLEGAYTGELFF. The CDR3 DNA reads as TGTGCCAGCAGTTTGGAGGGGGCGTACACCGGGGAGCTGTTTTTT.

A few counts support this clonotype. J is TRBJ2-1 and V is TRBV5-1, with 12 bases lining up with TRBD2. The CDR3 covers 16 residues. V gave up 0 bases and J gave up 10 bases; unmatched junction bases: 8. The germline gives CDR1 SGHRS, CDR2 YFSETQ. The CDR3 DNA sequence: TGCGCCAGCAGCTTGGGACTAGCGGGAGACGCGGTGGAGCAGTTCTTC. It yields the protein CASSLGLAGDAVEQFF.

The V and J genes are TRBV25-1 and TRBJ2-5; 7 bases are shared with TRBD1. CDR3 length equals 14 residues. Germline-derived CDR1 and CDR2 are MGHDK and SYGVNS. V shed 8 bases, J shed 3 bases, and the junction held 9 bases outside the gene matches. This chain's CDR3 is CASETGTVKETQYF. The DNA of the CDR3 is TGTGCCAGCGAGACCGGGACAGTTAAAGAGACCCAGTACTTC. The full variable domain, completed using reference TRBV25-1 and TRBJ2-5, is EADIYQTPRYLVIGTGKKITLECSQTMGHDKMYWYQQDPGMELHLIHYSYGVNSTEKGDLSSESTVSRIRTEHFPLTLESARPSHTSQYLCASETGTVKETQYFGPGTRLLVL.

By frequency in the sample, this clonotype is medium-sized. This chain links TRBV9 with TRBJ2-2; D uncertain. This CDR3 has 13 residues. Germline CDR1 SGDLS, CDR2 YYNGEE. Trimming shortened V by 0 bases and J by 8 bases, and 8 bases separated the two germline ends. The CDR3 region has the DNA TGTGCCAGCAGCGTAGAACTGTCAGGGGAGCTGTTTTTT. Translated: CASSVELSGELFF.

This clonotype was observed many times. Here the CDR3 DNA reads TGTGCCATCAGTGAGTCAACAGGGGGCTTCTATGGCTACACCTTC. It yields the protein CAISESTGGFYGYTF. The chain couples TRBV10-3 to TRBJ1-2; 9 bases fit TRBD1. Germline V gene sequence: CDR1 ENHRY, CDR2 SYGVKD. The CDR3 length is 15 residues. The V gene end was trimmed by 0 bases and the J gene end by 4 bases; junction bases not matched to a gene: 3.

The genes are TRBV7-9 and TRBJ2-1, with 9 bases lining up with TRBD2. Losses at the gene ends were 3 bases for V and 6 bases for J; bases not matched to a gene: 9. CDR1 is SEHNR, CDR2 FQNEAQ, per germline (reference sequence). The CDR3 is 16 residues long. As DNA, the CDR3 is TGTGCCAGCAGCTTGCTAGCGGGGCCCTCCGCCAATGAGCAGTTCTTC. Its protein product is CASSLLAGPSANEQFF.

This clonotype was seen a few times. DNA for the CDR3: TGCAGCGTTGAAGGCGGTATGAACACTGAAGCTTTCTTT. Its protein product is CSVEGGMNTEAFF. The chain is built from TRBV29-1 and TRBJ1-1; no definite D call. The CDR3 totals 13 residues. Germline CDR1 and CDR2: SQVTM and ANQGSEA. V lost 1 base and J lost 0, with 6 bases in between. Full variable domain (rest looked up from reference TRBV29-1 and TRBJ1-1): SAVISQKPSRDICQRGTSLTIQCQVDSQVTMMFWYRQQPGQSLTLIATANQGSEATYESGFVIDKFPISRPNLTFSTLTVSNMSPEDSSIYLCSVEGGMNTEAFFGQGTRLTVV.

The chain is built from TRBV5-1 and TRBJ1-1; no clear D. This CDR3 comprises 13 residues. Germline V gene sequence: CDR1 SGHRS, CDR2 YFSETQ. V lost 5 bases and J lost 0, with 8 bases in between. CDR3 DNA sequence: TGCGCCAGCAGAATTATGATGAACACTGAAGCTTTCTTT. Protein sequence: CASRIMMNTEAFF.